This TCR beta chain comes out of a study of brain T cells in children with intractable seizures. The time point is: blood from clinic visit 5 months post-surgery; TSC patient then seizure free. Sequencing was limited to surgery cases with top T cell transcript signatures in brain tissue. Pre-surgery treatment included at least one anti-epileptic drug. On this clone: Its antigen is currently unknown.

CDR3 size: 16 residues. V lost 4 bases to trimming and J lost 5 bases, with 19 bases between them. CDR1 and CDR2 from the germline V gene are SGHNT and YENEEA. Overall study results and limits: Clones missing pre-surgery may reflect undersampling of that blood sample.

Measured with immunoSEQ multiplex PCR; TCRdb has only the in-frame clones, and not every one. The data hold 300,000 to 400,000 clones, with roughly 93% observed a single time. This material consisted of peripheral blood, taken less than 6 months after surgery. This sequence was found in a boy in the first two years of life with tuberous sclerosis and intractable seizures. The genes are TRBV11-3 and TRBJ2-3; the D is unclear. In DNA form, the CDR3 reads TGTGCCAGCAGCTCTCCCACCGTCATCCTCGGAGATACGCAGTATTTT. It translates to CASSSPTVILGDTQYF.